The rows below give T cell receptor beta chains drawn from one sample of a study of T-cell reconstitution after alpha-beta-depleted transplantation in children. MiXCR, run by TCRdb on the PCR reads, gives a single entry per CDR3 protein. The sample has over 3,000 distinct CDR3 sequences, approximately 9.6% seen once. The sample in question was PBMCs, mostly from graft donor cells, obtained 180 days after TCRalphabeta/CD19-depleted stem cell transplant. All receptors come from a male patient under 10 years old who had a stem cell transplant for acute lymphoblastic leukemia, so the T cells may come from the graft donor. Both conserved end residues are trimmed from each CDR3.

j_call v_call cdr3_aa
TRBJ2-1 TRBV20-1 SARVAGTYNEQF
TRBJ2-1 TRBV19 ASSIWGLATNEQF
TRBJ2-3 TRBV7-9 ASRWKVTDTQY
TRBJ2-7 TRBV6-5 ASSYRQGAPHEQY
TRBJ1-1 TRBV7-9 ASSFSQGGDTEAF
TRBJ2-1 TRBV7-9 ASSLGTSGSYNEQF
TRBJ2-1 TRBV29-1 SVENRGPNEQF
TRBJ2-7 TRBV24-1 ATSDSRTRIYEQY
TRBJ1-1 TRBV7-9 ASSLGVTLNTEAF
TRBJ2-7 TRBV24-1 ATSDLRDNGEQY
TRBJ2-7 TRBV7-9 ASSLAGGRREQY
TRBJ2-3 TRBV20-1 SAKHLAGGPDTQY
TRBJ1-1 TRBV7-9 ATSWVWDTEAF
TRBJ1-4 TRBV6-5 ASSYQQGAKWKLF
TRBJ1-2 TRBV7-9 ASSSTDRQGLKYGYT
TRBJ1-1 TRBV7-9 ASREGGGTEAF
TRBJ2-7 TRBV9 ASSVATGSYEQY
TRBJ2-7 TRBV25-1 ASKLAGTYEQY
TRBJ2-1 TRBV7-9 ASSLGLSIFNEQF
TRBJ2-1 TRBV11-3 ASSLGVAGPLNEQF
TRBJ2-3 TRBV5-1 ASSFSGDSTDTQY
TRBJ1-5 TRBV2 ASSEDAVSPQH
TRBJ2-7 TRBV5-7 AMSPGRRGEQY
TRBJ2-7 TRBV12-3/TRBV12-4 ASSFGQFYEQY
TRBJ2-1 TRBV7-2 ATVGGGPYNEQF
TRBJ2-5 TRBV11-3 ASSLRTSGRGGETQY
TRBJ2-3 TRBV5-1 ASSFLTRKRNTDTQY
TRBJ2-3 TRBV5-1 ASSLDSDTYHSTQY
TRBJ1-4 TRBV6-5 ASRGTGAEKLF
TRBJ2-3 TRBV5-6 AGGQVSTDTQY
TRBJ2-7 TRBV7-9 ASSPMVYEQY
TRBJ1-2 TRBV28 ASSSGTGPANYGYT
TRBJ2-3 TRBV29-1 SVESGLAESYPDTQY
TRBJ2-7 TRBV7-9 ASSSPGGEQY
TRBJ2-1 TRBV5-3 ARRWEREGLSYNEQF
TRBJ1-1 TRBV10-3 AISEAAGEAF
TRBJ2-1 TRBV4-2 ASSPGVIYNEQF
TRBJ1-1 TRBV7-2 ASSFLSSEAF
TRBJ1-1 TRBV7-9 ASSLGLTTEAF
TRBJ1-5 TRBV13 ASSLGGRVGQPQH
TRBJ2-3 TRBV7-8 ASSWGGTSVRTDTQY
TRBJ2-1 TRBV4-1 ASSQTVGGSYNEQF
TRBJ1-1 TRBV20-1 SAGSRDRLIWDTEAF
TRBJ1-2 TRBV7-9 ASSSLGTDYGYT
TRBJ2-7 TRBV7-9 ASSSSGHLYEQY
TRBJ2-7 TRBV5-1 ASSPRLPHNREQY
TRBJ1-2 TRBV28 ASRTTAYGYT
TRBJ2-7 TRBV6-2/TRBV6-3 ASSYSRTVHEQY
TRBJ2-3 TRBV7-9 ASSFISGSSPDTQY